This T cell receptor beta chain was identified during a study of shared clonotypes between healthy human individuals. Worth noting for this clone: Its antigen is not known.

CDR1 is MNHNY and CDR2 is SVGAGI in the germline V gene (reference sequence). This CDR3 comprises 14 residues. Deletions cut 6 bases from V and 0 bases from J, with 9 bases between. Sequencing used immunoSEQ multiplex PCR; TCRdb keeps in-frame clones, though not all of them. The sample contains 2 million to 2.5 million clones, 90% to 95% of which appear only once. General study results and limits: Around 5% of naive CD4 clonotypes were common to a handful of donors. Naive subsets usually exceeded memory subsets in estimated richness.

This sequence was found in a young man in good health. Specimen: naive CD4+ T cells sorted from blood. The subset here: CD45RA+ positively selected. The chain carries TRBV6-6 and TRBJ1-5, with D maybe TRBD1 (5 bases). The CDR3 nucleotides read TGTGCCAGCAGCAGACAGACTAGCAATCAGCCCCAGCATTTT. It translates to CASSRQTSNQPQHF.